The 22 T cell receptor beta chains given below trace back to one sample, sequenced in a study of cytomegalovirus exposure and HLA in healthy donors. Primers for the PCR totalled 60 Vbeta and 13 Jbeta. Repertoires were generated with immunoSEQ multiplex PCR, while TCRdb's copy carries only in-frame clones and drops some. Of 30,000 to 40,000 clones in the sample, about nine tenths were seen once. Sequenced sample: PBMCs. The source of these receptors is a woman aged 40 to 55 in good health and CMV-seropositive.

This clone has only one observation. This rearrangement joins TRBV2 to TRBJ1-4, with 7 positions matching TRBD1. Unmatched junction bases numbered 3, after V lost 7 bases and J lost 4 bases. The V gene's germline CDR1 is SNHLY and CDR2 FYNNEI. CDR3 length: 13 residues. The CDR3 region has the DNA TGTGCCAGCACAGGGGGTAATAATGAAAAACTGTTTTTT. Its translation: CASTGGNNEKLFF.

This clone was picked up one time. The V gene is TRBV18, the J gene TRBJ2-7; TRBD2 is a possible D gene (5 bases). Trimming pared 2 bases from V and 0 bases from J, leaving 8 bases between. Germline values: CDR1 KGHSH, CDR2 LQKENI. The CDR3 extends over 14 amino acids. CDR3 sequence: CASSPRRSSYEQYF. The CDR3 region has the DNA TGTGCCAGCTCACCAAGGAGGAGCTCCTACGAGCAGTACTTC.

This clone appeared a single time. The chain joins TRBV7-2 to TRBJ2-1; 10 nucleotides agree with TRBD2. The length of the CDR3 is 18 residues. Germline V CDR1 and CDR2: SGHTA, FQGNSA. J gave up 0 bases and V 3 bases, and 8 bases lay outside the gene matches. CDR3 nucleotides: TGTGCCAGCAGCTTCCCATCTAGCGGGGGTTTCTCCTACAATGAGCAGTTCTTC. It specifies CASSFPSSGGFSYNEQFF.

Worth noting for this clone: Germline and junction disagree at one end, which may indicate a read error. Other DNA variants within this sample encode the same CDR3. V gene TRBV28 combines with J gene TRBJ2-3; maybe TRBD1 (6 bases). The CDR3 sequence is 11 residues long. Germline V gene data show CDR1 as MDHEN and CDR2 as SYDVKM. The CDR3, as DNA: TGTGCCAGCAGTTTATTTGGCCAGGGGCATTTT. Amino acid sequence: CASSLFGQGHF.

This rearrangement joins TRBV7-2 to TRBJ1-3; no clear D gene. The V end lost 7 bases, the J end lost 0 bases, and 19 bases lay between the germline ends. The CDR3 is 17 amino acids. Germline CDR1 and CDR2: SGHTA and FQGNSA. CDR3: CASTYQAYGSSGNTIYF. CDR3 sequence (DNA): TGTGCCAGCACCTATCAAGCTTATGGGAGCTCTGGAAACACCATATATTTT.

V is TRBV6-5 and J is TRBJ1-2, with 8 bases matching TRBD1. V gave up 2 bases and J gave up 0 bases; unmatched junction bases: 5. The CDR3 has 16 residues. CDR1 and CDR2 from the germline V gene are MNHEY and SVGAGI. DNA of the CDR3: TGTGCCAGCAGTTACCCGGACAGGGCCGCTAACTATGGCTACACCTTC. This sequence encodes CASSYPDRAANYGYTF.

The V and J genes are TRBV18 and TRBJ2-7, with 7 bases aligning to TRBD2. The CDR3 consists of 16 residues. V trimming: 3 bases; J trimming: 6 bases; junction bases outside the gene matches: 14. Germline V CDR1 and CDR2: KGHSH, LQKENI. In DNA form, the CDR3 reads TGTGCCAGCTCACCCCCCGGGGGGACCATCAGTCCCGAGCAGTACTTC. It yields the protein CASSPPGGTISPEQYF.

The rearrangement uses TRBV6-5 and TRBJ1-4; no reliable D call. The CDR3 runs to 15 residues. The V end was cut by 0 bases, the J end by 8 bases, with 13 bases between. The V gene's germline CDR1 is MNHEY and CDR2 SVGAGI. In DNA form, the CDR3 reads TGTGCCAGCAGTTACTCGGGAGCCTCGGGGGAAAAACTGTTTTTT. It translates to CASSYSGASGEKLFF.

V is TRBV5-4 and J is TRBJ1-2; possible D gene TRBD1, 6 bases. V lost 4 bases and J 4 bases, leaving 14 bases between the germline ends. The CDR3 is 14 residues long. CDR1 and CDR2 from the germline V gene are SGHNT and YYREEE (reference sequence). This chain's CDR3 is CASSLGQGSYGYTF. For the CDR3, the DNA is TGTGCCAGCAGCCTGGGGCAGGGGAGCTATGGCTACACCTTC.

The chain is built from TRBV6-1 and TRBJ2-7; D may be TRBD2 (6 bases). There are 14 residues in the CDR3. CDR1 and CDR2 (germline): MNHNS, SASEGT. Between the trimmed V and J ends, which lost 6 bases and 0 bases, there was a span of 12 bases. CDR3 nucleotide sequence: TGTGCCAGCAGGTTAGGAGGGGTCTCCTACGAGCAGTACTTC. This codes for CASRLGGVSYEQYF.

The chain combines TRBV27 with TRBJ2-3; 9 bases line up with TRBD1. The CDR3 contains 15 residues. Germline CDR1 is MNHEY and CDR2 is SMNVEV (reference sequence). Trimming took 7 bases from V and 5 from J; bases not matched to a gene: 10. The DNA of the CDR3 is TGTGCCAGCAATCCTCGGGACAGGGTGGGAGATACGCAGTATTTT. It translates to CASNPRDRVGDTQYF.

V is TRBV2 and J is TRBJ2-3; TRBD1 agrees at 12 bases. The CDR3 extends over 16 amino acids. V dropped 7 bases and J dropped 1; count of bases not matched to a gene: 6. Germline loops: CDR1 SNHLY, CDR2 FYNNEI. CDR3 loop: CASTPGQGAGTDTQYF. DNA for the CDR3: TGTGCCAGCACCCCGGGACAGGGGGCAGGCACAGATACGCAGTATTTT.

The rearrangement joins TRBV5-4 to TRBJ2-5; 7 bases match TRBD1. Germline V gives CDR1 SGHNT, CDR2 YYREEE (reference sequence). This CDR3 has 17 residues. V dropped 4 bases and J dropped 7; count of bases not matched to a gene: 19. CDR3 amino acids: CASSPQSRDSARGTQYF. CDR3 in DNA: TGTGCCAGCAGCCCCCAAAGTAGGGACAGCGCAAGAGGGACCCAGTACTTC. Filled out from reference TRBV5-4 and TRBJ2-5, the complete variable domain reads ETGVTQSPTHLIKTRGQQVTLRCSSQSGHNTVSWYQQALGQGPQFIFQYYREEENGRGNFPPRFSGLQFPNYSSELNVNALELDDSALYLCASSPQSRDSARGTQYFGPGTRLLVL.

V gene TRBV4-3 combines with J gene TRBJ2-7; D unresolved. Trimming pared 4 bases from V and 0 bases from J, leaving 13 bases between. The V gene's germline CDR1 is LGHNA and CDR2 YSLEER. The CDR3 loop spans 15 amino acids. The CDR3 DNA reads TGCGCCAGCAGCCCTCTGCCCGGTGGCTCCTACGAGCAGTACTTC. Translating it yields CASSPLPGGSYEQYF.

This rearrangement joins TRBV27 to TRBJ2-7; 15 bases fit TRBD2. Germline loops: CDR1 MNHEY, CDR2 SMNVEV (reference sequence). There are 15 residues in the CDR3. V lost 7 bases and J lost 7; bases outside the gene matches: 8. The CDR3 region is CASKDQGLAGGEQYF. Written as DNA, the CDR3 is TGTGCCAGCAAAGACCAGGGACTAGCGGGGGGTGAGCAGTACTTC.

The chain employs TRBV7-2 and TRBJ2-7; 7 bases line up with TRBD2. The CDR3 totals 15 residues. Unmatched junction bases numbered 6, after V lost 2 bases and J lost 2 bases. From germline, CDR1 is SGHTA and CDR2 FQGNSA. The CDR3 loop is CASSLIAGQTYEQYF. Here the CDR3 DNA reads TGTGCCAGCAGCTTAATAGCGGGTCAAACCTACGAGCAGTACTTC.

The chain recombines TRBV9 with TRBJ2-6; 11 bases are shared with TRBD2. V lost 3 bases, J lost 1 base, and 12 bases stayed unmatched. The CDR3 spans 20 residues. Germline CDR1 is SGDLS and CDR2 is YYNGEE. The DNA for the CDR3 is TGTGCCAGCAGCGCTTCGCGGCCGGGACTAGCGGTTTCTGGGGCCAACGTCCTGACTTTC. Protein sequence: CASSASRPGLAVSGANVLTF.

The V call is TRBV28, the J call TRBJ1-1, with TRBD1 matching over 9 bases. There are 14 residues in the CDR3. V lost 2 bases to trimming and J lost 4 bases; unmatched junction nucleotides: 2. CDR1 MDHEN and CDR2 SYDVKM come from the germline V gene. The CDR3 reads CASSLGDRVTEAFF. The CDR3 region has the DNA TGTGCCAGCAGTTTAGGGGACAGGGTCACTGAAGCTTTCTTT. Supplemented by reference TRBV28 and TRBJ1-1, the full variable domain reads DVKVTQSSRYLVKRTGEKVFLECVQDMDHENMFWYRQDPGLGLRLIYFSYDVKMKEKGDIPEGYSVSREKKERFSLILESASTNQTSMYLCASSLGDRVTEAFFGQGTRLTVV.

This clone showed up just once. The chain has TRBV27 and TRBJ2-5; 9 bases agree with TRBD2. V lost 5 bases to trimming and J lost 5 bases; unmatched junction nucleotides: 9. This CDR3 comprises 15 residues. CDR1 MNHEY and CDR2 SMNVEV come from the germline V gene (reference sequence). The CDR3: CASSPGLARVETQYF. The CDR3 bases are TGTGCCAGCAGTCCAGGACTAGCGAGGGTGGAGACCCAGTACTTC.

This clone was recorded only once. The rearrangement uses TRBV7-2 and TRBJ1-5; 7 bases align to TRBD1. J was trimmed by 3 bases and V by 5 bases; bases with no gene match: 4. The CDR3 is 14 residues long. CDR1 is SGHTA and CDR2 is FQGNSA in the germline V gene. The CDR3 region is CASSPGTANQPQHF. The CDR3 bases are TGTGCCAGCAGCCCTGGGACAGCCAATCAGCCCCAGCATTTT.

The chain has TRBV7-2 and TRBJ2-2, with 8 bases that match TRBD1. Germline V gene data show CDR1 as SGHTA and CDR2 as FQGNSA. CDR3 length: 15 residues. Unmatched junction bases numbered 5, after V lost 5 bases and J lost 3 bases. CDR3 in DNA: TGTGCCAGCAGCCTCCAGGGACAGGACACCGGGGAGCTGTTTTTT. Translating it yields CASSLQGQDTGELFF.

The rearrangement links TRBV5-6 to TRBJ1-1, with D possibly being TRBD1 (5 bases). Germline loops: CDR1 SGHDT, CDR2 YYEEEE. V lost 1 base, J lost 5 bases, and 18 bases lay in between. The CDR3 has 16 residues. CDR3 sequence: CASSLFTRDLRTEAFF. The CDR3 coding sequence is TGTGCCAGCAGCTTGTTTACCCGGGACTTGAGGACTGAAGCTTTCTTT.